The 28 T cell receptor beta chains below were found in one sample sequenced in a study of blood T cell repertoires in COVID-19. Clones were read by immunoSEQ multiplex PCR, and TCRdb kept only the in-frame ones, dropping some. The repertoire holds roughly 75,000 clones, with 81% as singletons. Sequences were obtained from peripheral blood. These receptors were taken from an older woman with acute or convalescent COVID-19.

The chain has TRBV19 and TRBJ1-2; no firm D call. Trimming stripped 3 bases from V and 8 bases from J, with 19 bases between. CDR1 is LNHDA and CDR2 is SQIVND in the germline V gene (reference sequence). CDR3 size: 15 residues. The chain's CDR3 is CASSIMSLDGGGYTF. CDR3 coding DNA: TGTGCCAGTAGTATCATGAGTTTGGACGGAGGAGGCTACACCTTC.

The chain uses TRBV11-2 and TRBJ2-1; TRBD2 matches 7 bases. After removal of 2 bases from V and 8 bases from J, the junction contained 9 bases not matched to a gene. Germline V gene data show CDR1 as SGHAT and CDR2 as FQNNGV. This CDR3 comprises 15 residues. CDR3 DNA: TGTGCCAGCAGCTTACACCAGCGGGATATCTATGAGCAGTTCTTC. Protein product: CASSLHQRDIYEQFF.

This clone showed up just a few times. The chain links TRBV7-8 to TRBJ2-5; 8 bases agree with TRBD2. CDR1 is SGHVS, CDR2 FQNEAQ, per germline. The CDR3 runs to 19 residues. V trimming: 5 bases; J trimming: 5 bases; junction bases outside the gene matches: 22. The CDR3 region has the DNA TGTGCCAGCAGCCCATATGGGGCGGAGTGGAGCGGGAGCGGGGAGACCCAGTACTTC. As protein: CASSPYGAEWSGSGETQYF. The full variable domain, completed using reference TRBV7-8 and TRBJ2-5, is GAGVSQSPRYKVAKRGQDVALRCDPISGHVSLFWYQQALGQGPEFLTYFQNEAQLDKSGLPSDRFFAERPEGSVSTLKIQRTQQEDSAVYLCASSPYGAEWSGSGETQYFGPGTRLLVL.

The V gene is TRBV7-8, the J gene TRBJ2-5; 10 nucleotides match TRBD2. V shed 5 bases and J 2 bases; nucleotides not matched to a gene: 5. Germline V gene lookup returns CDR1 SGHVS and CDR2 FQNEAQ. The CDR3 covers 15 residues. Written as DNA, the CDR3 is TGTGCCAGCAGCCCGACTAGCGGGCTTCAAGAGACCCAGTACTTC. Translation: CASSPTSGLQETQYF. Combining the CDR3 with reference TRBV7-8 and TRBJ2-5 gives the whole variable domain GAGVSQSPRYKVAKRGQDVALRCDPISGHVSLFWYQQALGQGPEFLTYFQNEAQLDKSGLPSDRFFAERPEGSVSTLKIQRTQQEDSAVYLCASSPTSGLQETQYFGPGTRLLVL.

J is TRBJ2-5 and V is TRBV28, with TRBD2 identical over 9 bases. Germline V gene sequence: CDR1 MDHEN, CDR2 SYDVKM. The V gene end was trimmed by 6 bases and the J gene end by 5 bases; junction bases not matched to a gene: 13. The CDR3 covers 16 residues. DNA for the CDR3: TGTGCCAGCAGGGGAGGCCGCGGGGGGGTGGTCGAGACCCAGTACTTC. This translates into CASRGGRGGVVETQYF.

The J gene is TRBJ1-3, the V gene TRBV25-1; a possible D gene is TRBD1 (5 bases). The CDR3 length is 17 residues. Germline V CDR1 and CDR2: MGHDK, SYGVNS. The V end lost 6 bases, the J end lost 0 bases, and 18 bases lay between the germline ends. CDR3 region: CASRETATYPSGNTIYF. The CDR3 DNA reads TGTGCCAGCAGAGAGACAGCCACTTATCCCTCTGGAAACACCATATATTTT. Drawing the rest from reference TRBV25-1 and TRBJ1-3, the complete variable domain is EADIYQTPRYLVIGTGKKITLECSQTMGHDKMYWYQQDPGMELHLIHYSYGVNSTEKGDLSSESTVSRIRTEHFPLTLESARPSHTSQYLCASRETATYPSGNTIYFGEGSWLTVV.

CDR3 sequence: CASTVAGVGDTQYF. The CDR3 DNA follows: TGTGCCAGCACGGTAGCGGGAGTAGGAGATACGCAGTATTTT. The J gene is TRBJ2-3, the V gene TRBV6-6; TRBD2 agrees at 9 bases. The CDR3 sequence is 14 residues long. CDR1 is MNHNY and CDR2 is SVGAGI in the germline V gene (reference sequence). Trimming cost V 7 bases and J 5 bases; bases outside gene matches: 7.

V is TRBV7-2 and J is TRBJ2-1; D perhaps matches TRBD1 (6 bases). Germline loops: CDR1 SGHTA, CDR2 FQGNSA. Deletions cut 5 bases from V and 8 bases from J, with 22 bases between. The CDR3 has 16 residues. The CDR3 loop reads CASSLSLTGSLHEQFF. CDR3 sequence (DNA): TGTGCCAGCAGCCTTAGCCTTACAGGGTCCCTCCATGAGCAGTTCTTC.

The rearrangement links TRBV2 to TRBJ2-1; D perhaps matches TRBD1 (6 bases). Germline V lookup: CDR1 SNHLY, CDR2 FYNNEI. V was shortened by 8 bases and J by 8 bases, with 16 bases between the two germline ends. The CDR3 is 13 residues long. The DNA for the CDR3 is TGTGCCAGCGTCCGGGACATGGACGATGAGCAGTTCTTC. It encodes CASVRDMDDEQFF.

The rearrangement uses TRBV29-1 and TRBJ1-6; 9 nucleotides line up with TRBD1. CDR3 size: 13 residues. The trim removed 7 bases at V and 9 bases at J, leaving 7 bases unmatched. From germline, CDR1 is SQVTM and CDR2 ANQGSEA. The CDR3 is CSARDRDTSPLHF. Here the CDR3 DNA reads TGCAGCGCTCGGGACAGGGACACTTCACCCCTCCACTTT.

V gene TRBV3-1 (or the pseudogene TRBV3-2) combines with J gene TRBJ2-5; a possible D gene is TRBD2 (6 bases). The germline V gene encodes CDR1 LGHDT and CDR2 YNNKEL (reference sequence). V was shortened by 4 bases and J by 2 bases, with 14 bases between the two germline ends. This CDR3 region has 15 residues. CDR3 sequence: CASSPTGDQQETQYF. Here the CDR3 DNA reads TGTGCCAGCAGCCCGACGGGAGACCAACAAGAGACCCAGTACTTC.

CDR3 protein: CASSLSGTGAWVGGYTF. CDR3 DNA sequence: TGTGCCAGCAGCTTATCTGGGACAGGGGCTTGGGTGGGTGGCTACACCTTC. The genes are TRBV7-2 and TRBJ1-2; 10 nucleotides agree with TRBD1. V lost 2 bases, J lost 7 bases, and 13 bases stayed unmatched. The CDR3 loop spans 17 amino acids. CDR1 SGHTA and CDR2 FQGNSA come from the germline V gene.

This clone was detected only once. V is TRBV27 and J is TRBJ1-2, with 7 bases lining up with TRBD1. Germline V gives CDR1 MNHEY, CDR2 SMNVEV (reference sequence). Trimming cost V 6 bases and J 8 bases; bases outside gene matches: 18. The CDR3 contains 16 residues. The CDR3 loop is CASRNMWDSGRYGYTF. The CDR3 bases are TGTGCCAGCAGAAACATGTGGGACAGTGGGCGATACGGCTACACCTTC.

The chain recombines TRBV30 with TRBJ2-5, with D possibly matching TRBD2 (6 bases). CDR3 length: 14 amino acids. V was cut by 1 base and J by 2 bases, with 11 bases left in between. Per the germline V gene, CDR1 is GTSNPN and CDR2 is SVGIG (reference sequence). CDR3 sequence reads: CAWSGGGRQETQYF. The CDR3 DNA reads as TGTGCCTGGAGTGGTGGAGGGAGACAAGAGACCCAGTACTTC.

V gene TRBV7-2 combines with J gene TRBJ2-6, with D uncertain. The CDR3 runs 15 residues. Trimming pared 2 bases from V and 1 base from J, leaving 6 bases between. Germline V gives CDR1 SGHTA, CDR2 FQGNSA. The CDR3 protein is CASSLSGSGANVLTF. CDR3 DNA: TGTGCCAGCAGCTTATCCGGTTCTGGGGCCAACGTCCTGACTTTC. Complete variable domain (other parts from reference TRBV7-2 and TRBJ2-6): GAGVSQSPSNKVTEKGKDVELRCDPISGHTALYWYRQSLGQGLEFLIYFQGNSAPDKSGLPSDRFSAERTGGSVSTLTIQRTQQEDSAVYLCASSLSGSGANVLTFGAGSRLTVL.

This sequence joins TRBV4-3 and TRBJ2-7, with 10 bases fitting TRBD2. The CDR3 contains 18 residues. Losses at the gene ends were 1 base for V and 2 bases for J; bases not matched to a gene: 11. From germline, CDR1 is LGHNA and CDR2 YSLEER. The CDR3 coding sequence is TGCGCCAGCAGCCAAGTTATAGGGACTAGCGCCAGCCCCTACGAGCAGTACTTC. This translates into CASSQVIGTSASPYEQYF.

This clone was counted only a few times. The chain recombines TRBV7-3 with TRBJ1-1; TRBD1 matches at 7 bases. Unmatched junction bases numbered 7, after V lost 5 bases and J lost 4 bases. Germline V gene lookup returns CDR1 SGHTA and CDR2 FQGTGA. The CDR3 spans 14 residues. The CDR3 DNA reads TGTGCCAGCAGCCGTACAGGGGCCGGCACTGAAGCTTTCTTT. Residues: CASSRTGAGTEAFF.

The chain uses TRBV6-2 or TRBV6-3 and TRBJ2-1; a possible D gene is TRBD2 (7 bases). The ends were cut back, 3 bases at V and 7 bases at J, with 22 bases in the middle. The CDR3 is made up of 17 amino acids. CDR1 MNHEY and CDR2 SVGEGT come from the germline V gene. CDR3 sequence: CASSYEGLAVRGNEQFF. The CDR3 bases are TGTGCCAGCAGTTATGAGGGCCTAGCGGTTAGGGGGAATGAGCAGTTCTTC.

The rearrangement uses TRBV29-1 and TRBJ1-1; weak D call: TRBD1 (5 bases). Trimming pared 8 bases from V and 3 bases from J, leaving 10 bases between. CDR1 and CDR2 from the germline V gene are SQVTM and ANQGSEA. The CDR3 is 11 amino acids. The CDR3 reads CSPGGDTEAFF. The CDR3 DNA reads as TGCAGCCCTGGGGGGGACACTGAAGCTTTCTTT.

This clone has a handful of counts. The V call is TRBV11-3, the J call TRBJ2-1, with 8 bases lining up with TRBD2. Germline trimming cut 5 bases from V and 10 bases from J; bases unmatched to any gene: 7. This CDR3 spans 13 amino acids. Germline V gene lookup returns CDR1 SGHNT and CDR2 YENEEA. The CDR3 sequence: CASSQGTRGEQFF. The CDR3 nucleotides read TGTGCCAGCAGCCAAGGGACTAGAGGCGAGCAGTTCTTC.

This rearrangement joins TRBV28 to TRBJ1-1; tentative D call: TRBD1 (5 bases). The CDR3 covers 15 residues. Germline CDR1 is MDHEN and CDR2 is SYDVKM. Trimming took 6 bases from V and 1 from J, leaving 15 bases between them. DNA for the CDR3: TGTGCCAGCAGAGAATGGCAGGGAAAGAACACTGAAGCTTTCTTT. Its protein product is CASREWQGKNTEAFF.

Written as DNA, the CDR3 is TGCGCCAGCAGCCCCGGACTAGACTACGAGCAGTACTTC. It specifies CASSPGLDYEQYF. The chain employs TRBV5-1 and TRBJ2-7; the match to TRBD2 covers 7 bases. Germline assignment: CDR1 SGHRS and CDR2 YFSETQ. This CDR3 comprises 13 residues. With 4 bases clipped from V and 3 bases from J, the junction kept 4 bases outside the gene matches.

CDR3 bases: TGTGCCAGCTCACCGGTGCAGGGAGGAGCATCCTACGAGCAGTACTTC. It encodes CASSPVQGGASYEQYF. The chain uses TRBV18 and TRBJ2-7; tentatively, D is TRBD2 (6 bases). From germline, CDR1 is KGHSH and CDR2 LQKENI. Trimming shortened V by 3 bases and J by 1 base, and 16 bases separated the two germline ends. The CDR3 has 16 amino acids.

The rearrangement links TRBV30 to TRBJ2-4, with TRBD1 as a possible D gene (5 bases). The CDR3 totals 14 residues. V lost 1 base and J 6 bases, leaving 13 bases between the germline ends. CDR1 is GTSNPN, CDR2 SVGIG, per germline (reference sequence). DNA for the CDR3: TGTGCCTGGAGTGCAGACGCGACAGCAAACATTCAGTACTTC. Translated, it gives CAWSADATANIQYF.

V is TRBV18 and J is TRBJ2-7; D is perhaps TRBD1 (5 bases). Germline CDR1 and CDR2: KGHSH and LQKENI. Trimming shortened V by 0 bases and J by 1 base, and 10 bases separated the two germline ends. This CDR3 comprises 15 residues. CDR3 sequence (DNA): TGTGCCAGCTCACCACCGACAGCTACTTCCTACGAGCAGTACTTC. Protein sequence: CASSPPTATSYEQYF.

The chain carries TRBV3-1 (or the pseudogene TRBV3-2) and TRBJ1-1, with 10 bases identical to TRBD1. CDR1 is LGHDT, CDR2 YNNKEL, per germline (reference sequence). The length of the CDR3 is 17 residues. V lost 0 bases and J lost 9; bases outside the gene matches: 13. The CDR3 sequence is CASSQDWGTGEALQAFF. In nucleotides, the CDR3 is TGTGCCAGCAGCCAAGATTGGGGGACAGGGGAAGCGTTGCAAGCTTTCTTT.

Here the CDR3 reads CASSPQGLGQFF. CDR3 DNA: TGTGCCAGCAGCCCTCAGGGTTTGGGGCAGTTCTTC. V is TRBV6-2 or TRBV6-3 and J is TRBJ2-1; the D gene is possibly TRBD1 (5 bases). Deletions cut 6 bases from V and 12 bases from J, with 15 bases between. The CDR3 has 12 residues. Germline loops: CDR1 MNHEY, CDR2 SVGEGT.

The chain joins TRBV11-2 to TRBJ1-1; 8 bases align to TRBD1. Losses at the gene ends were 1 base for V and 7 bases for J; bases not matched to a gene: 2. Germline V gene sequence: CDR1 SGHAT, CDR2 FQNNGV. CDR3 length equals 13 residues. The CDR3 reads CASSLGQGSEAFF. Here the CDR3 DNA reads TGTGCCAGCAGCTTAGGACAGGGGAGTGAAGCTTTCTTT.